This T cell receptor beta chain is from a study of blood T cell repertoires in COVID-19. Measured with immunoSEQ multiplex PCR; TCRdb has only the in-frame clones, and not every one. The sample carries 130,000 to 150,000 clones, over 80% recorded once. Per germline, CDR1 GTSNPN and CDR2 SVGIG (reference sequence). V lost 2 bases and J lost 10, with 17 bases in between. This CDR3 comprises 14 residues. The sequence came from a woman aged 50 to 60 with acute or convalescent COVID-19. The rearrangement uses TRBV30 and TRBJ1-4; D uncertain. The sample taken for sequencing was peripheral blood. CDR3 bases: TGTGCCTGGAGTTTCGGGGTAGGGCGCCTAAAACTGTTTTTT. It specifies CAWSFGVGRLKLFF. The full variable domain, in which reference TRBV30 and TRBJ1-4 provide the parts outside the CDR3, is SQTIHQWPATLVQPVGSPLSLECTVEGTSNPNLYWYRQAAGRGLQLLFYSVGIGQISSEVPQNLSASRPQDRQFILSSKKLLLSDSGFYLCAWSFGVGRLKLFFGSGTQLSVL.